Below, one T cell receptor beta chain is given with its context. Its target is unknown. This sample was included in a study of chemoradiotherapy in HPV16-positive cancers. As for the study in general: Functional T-cell assays on a couple of HPV16-positive patients' cells defined candidate HPV-specific clones and common TCR motifs.

Germline lookup yields CDR1 MDHEN and CDR2 SYDVKM. J lost 5 bases, V lost 7 bases, and 13 bases had no gene match. The CDR3 spans 15 residues. Whole-study findings and limits: Only two HPV16-positive patients supplied the functional HPV-specificity definition. Candidate HPV-specific clones and E7-related TCR motifs grew in tumor during treatment.

Produced via immunoSEQ multiplex PCR; TCRdb's table is partial and in-frame only. There are more than 9,000 clones in the sample; nearly 90% occur only once, and 2.5% to 3.5% lies in the top ten. This sample was gathered from a patient who underwent chemoradiotherapy. The receptor was derived from a human donor with HPV-associated anogenital cancer. This chain connects TRBV28 to TRBJ1-2, with 7 nucleotides matching TRBD1. The CDR3 nucleotides read TGTGCCAGCACCATAGGTGGCAGGGGGGCATATGGCTACACCTTC. Amino acid sequence: CASTIGGRGAYGYTF.